This TCR beta chain was documented in a study of blood T cells in healthy people across ages. PCR was performed a second time for roughly 7 to 11 cycles using a sample-barcoded 5' primer and a J-beta primer mix. TCRdb analysed the 5' RACE reads with MiXCR anew, one entry per CDR3 protein. The sample includes around 990,000 distinct CDR3 sequences, around two fifths seen only once; the top ten take around 13%. This clonotype occurred a few times. The TCR sequence derives from a man between 18 and 35 years old in good health. The sequencing sample was made of blood.

CDR3 DNA: TGCAGTGCTAGTAAGCAACGGGAAGCTGAGCAGTTCTTC. This codes for CSASKQREAEQFF. The genes are TRBV20-1 and TRBJ2-1; tentatively, D is TRBD2 (5 bases). CDR1 and CDR2 from the germline V gene are DFQATT and SNEGSKA (reference sequence). Trimming cost V 3 bases and J 9 bases, with 15 bases left between them. This CDR3 region has 13 residues.